The 13 T cell receptor beta chains presented below share a single source sample, sequenced in a study of shared clonotypes between healthy human individuals. The repertoire was sequenced with immunoSEQ multiplex PCR; TCRdb's copy has only in-frame clones and lacks some. The sample includes hundreds of thousands of clones, around three quarters of them seen just once. Sample: memory CD4+ T cells sorted from blood. The subset: CD45RA-negative fraction. Every receptor here comes from a woman in her thirties in good health.

The rearrangement joins TRBV9 to TRBJ1-1; D remains ambiguous. V shed 4 bases and J shed 5 bases, with 21 bases lying between them. Germline CDR1 is SGDLS and CDR2 is YYNGEE. This CDR3 has 16 residues. The DNA for the CDR3 is TGTGCCAGCAGCTATAGTAGATACAGTAAGGGAACTGAAGCTTTCTTT. Amino acids: CASSYSRYSKGTEAFF.

This clone was observed a handful of times. The chain has TRBV19 and TRBJ2-2; D is undetermined. CDR1 is LNHDA and CDR2 is SQIVND in the germline V gene (reference sequence). The CDR3 length is 14 residues. Between the trimmed V and J ends, which lost 9 bases and 2 bases, there was a span of 13 bases. The CDR3 DNA sequence: TGTGCCAGCAAGCCAGCGCGTAACACCGGGGAGCTGTTTTTT. Translated, it gives CASKPARNTGELFF.

This chain links TRBV5-4 with TRBJ2-7, with no clear D. Trimming took off 2 bases at V and 2 bases at J, with 14 bases between the two ends. This CDR3 region has 15 residues. Per germline, CDR1 SGHNT and CDR2 YYREEE (reference sequence). The CDR3 nucleotides read TGTGCCAGCAGCTTAGGAGTTGCAACTACCTACGAGCAGTACTTC. Encoded protein: CASSLGVATTYEQYF.

This clone has at least ten counts. The chain joins TRBV5-4 to TRBJ2-5, with a possible D match to TRBD1 (5 bases). Germline CDR1 reads SGHNT; CDR2 reads YYREEE (reference sequence). V dropped 0 bases and J dropped 5 bases, with 11 bases sitting between them. The CDR3 has 14 residues. The CDR3 nucleotides read TGTGCCAGCAGCTTGGAAAGGGGTCGGGAGACCCAGTACTTC. This gives the protein CASSLERGRETQYF. The full variable domain, its missing parts supplied by reference TRBV5-4 and TRBJ2-5, is ETGVTQSPTHLIKTRGQQVTLRCSSQSGHNTVSWYQQALGQGPQFIFQYYREEENGRGNFPPRFSGLQFPNYSSELNVNALELDDSALYLCASSLERGRETQYFGPGTRLLVL.

The chain combines TRBV11-2 with TRBJ2-5; 7 bases are shared with TRBD1. Germline V CDR1 and CDR2: SGHAT, FQNNGV. The CDR3 runs to 14 residues. The V segment lost 3 bases and the J segment 2 bases; nucleotides outside the gene matches: 3. The CDR3 sequence is CASSLGQRQETQYF. The CDR3 DNA follows: TGTGCCAGCAGCTTGGGACAGAGACAAGAGACCCAGTACTTC.

The rearrangement links TRBV18 to TRBJ1-2; D remains unclear. V gave up 3 bases and J gave up 2 bases, with 13 bases separating them. The germline CDR1 and CDR2 sequences are KGHSH and LQKENI. The length of the CDR3 is 15 residues. CDR3 nucleotide sequence: TGTGCCAGCTCACCCGGATTCGGCCCCAACTATGGCTACACCTTC. Amino acids: CASSPGFGPNYGYTF.

This clone appeared a few times. The V call is TRBV7-2, the J call TRBJ2-3; 7 bases agree with TRBD1. Trimming removed 5 bases from V and 2 bases from J; junction bases left unmatched: 19. The CDR3 spans 19 residues. Germline V gene sequence: CDR1 SGHTA, CDR2 FQGNSA. The CDR3 DNA reads TGTGCCAGCAGCATTATGTCCCTACAGACCGGGACAGACACAGATACGCAGTATTTT. It encodes CASSIMSLQTGTDTDTQYF.

This clone came up a few times. This chain connects TRBV4-2 to TRBJ1-2; tentative D call: TRBD1 (5 bases). The V end was cut by 0 bases, the J end by 0 bases, with 8 bases between. The CDR3 is made up of 15 amino acids. CDR1 is LGHNA, CDR2 YNFKEQ, per germline. For the CDR3, the DNA is TGTGCCAGCAGCCAAGAGTCAGGGACTAACTATGGCTACACCTTC. This sequence encodes CASSQESGTNYGYTF.

V gene TRBV29-1 combines with J gene TRBJ1-2, with 8 bases aligning to TRBD1. Losses at the gene ends were 0 bases for V and 6 bases for J; bases not matched to a gene: 12. The CDR3 contains 16 residues. Germline values: CDR1 SQVTM, CDR2 ANQGSEA. In DNA form, the CDR3 reads TGCAGCGTTGAAGATCCCTCCCCAGGGGGCGGGCATGGCTACACCTTC. Its protein product is CSVEDPSPGGGHGYTF.

The rearrangement uses TRBV2 and TRBJ2-3; D possibly corresponds to TRBD1 (6 bases). Per the germline V gene, CDR1 is SNHLY and CDR2 is FYNNEI. V was cut by 0 bases and J by 6 bases, with 25 bases left in between. The CDR3 sequence is 19 residues long. This CDR3 is CASSEALLGSIADRDTQYF. The CDR3 nucleotides are TGTGCCAGCAGTGAAGCGCTTCTTGGATCGATCGCTGACAGGGATACGCAGTATTTT.

This clone was counted a single time. Other DNA sequences in this sample translate to the same CDR3. The chain carries TRBV11-1 and TRBJ1-1; D is ambiguous. Germline V CDR1 and CDR2: SGHAT, FQDESV (reference sequence). The CDR3 is 13 residues long. V lost 4 bases to trimming and J lost 0 bases, with 6 bases between them. The CDR3 protein is CASSSQMNTEAFF. CDR3 in DNA: TGTGCCAGCAGCTCCCAAATGAACACTGAAGCTTTCTTT.

This rearrangement joins TRBV9 to TRBJ1-1; TRBD1 matches 7 bases. Unmatched junction bases numbered 4, after V lost 3 bases and J lost 8 bases. Germline CDR1 is SGDLS and CDR2 is YYNGEE. This CDR3 is 12 amino acids long. The CDR3 sequence: CASSGWTGEAFF. The CDR3 nucleotides read TGTGCCAGCAGCGGCTGGACAGGCGAAGCTTTCTTT. Full variable domain (rest looked up from reference TRBV9 and TRBJ1-1): DSGVTQTPKHLITATGQRVTLRCSPRSGDLSVYWYQQSLDQGLQFLIQYYNGEERAKGNILERFSAQQFPDLHSELNLSSLELGDSALYFCASSGWTGEAFFGQGTRLTVV.

This chain uses TRBV28 with TRBJ1-3, with 10 nucleotides matching TRBD1. Trimming cost V 5 bases and J 4 bases; bases outside gene matches: 8. The germline gives CDR1 MDHEN, CDR2 SYDVKM. The CDR3 has 16 residues. In DNA, the CDR3 is TGTGCCAGCAGTCCGACAGGGGGCTTAGTCGGAAACACCATATATTTT. Its protein is CASSPTGGLVGNTIYF.